This T cell receptor (beta chain) was captured by sequencing in a study of T cell responses to AZD1222 COVID-19 vaccine. Remarks on this clone: Its antigen is still unknown.

General study results and limits: Of the AZD1222 recipients, only six or seven were seropositive at baseline. Without day 14 samples, only post-peak T cell repertoires were studied. A reported finding is that nearly half of spike-specific TCRs target unmutated variant regions.

Assay used: immunoSEQ multiplex PCR; TCRdb lists only in-frame clones, some missing. The table shows some 200,000 clones, with over 85% occurring only once. V lost 4 bases, J lost 9 bases, and 10 bases lay in between. The CDR3 extends over 12 amino acids. The germline gives CDR1 LGHDT, CDR2 YNNKEL (reference sequence). The sample was peripheral blood, taken on day 0 of AZD1222 vaccination. The J gene is TRBJ2-1, the V gene TRBV3-1 (or the pseudogene TRBV3-2); possibly TRBD2 for D (6 bases). This TCR came from an adult in good health. The CDR3 sequence is CASSLGTAEQFF. The DNA for the CDR3 is TGTGCCAGCAGCCTAGGGACTGCTGAGCAGTTCTTC.